These T cell receptor beta chains were read from a single sample in a study of blood T cell repertoires in COVID-19. Sequencing used immunoSEQ multiplex PCR; TCRdb keeps in-frame clones, though not all of them. Among some 330,000 clones listed, nearly 90% were seen once. The sample taken for sequencing was peripheral blood. These receptors were collected from a woman aged 25 to 39 with COVID-19, enrolled during active disease. The CDR3 runs from the conserved cysteine through the conserved F or W.

J gene,V gene,CDR3 protein
TRBJ2-6,TRBV23-1,CASTPERLAGVGVGANVLTF
TRBJ1-6,TRBV7-9,CASSQDRGGRSPLHF
TRBJ1-6,TRBV6-2/TRBV6-3,CASSQNRPGQYNSPLHF
TRBJ2-3,TRBV14,CASSQDSAWYTQYF
TRBJ1-2,TRBV6-5,CASSYSQFTNYGYTF
TRBJ2-3,TRBV27,CASSLGIGGTDTQYF
TRBJ1-1,TRBV20-1,CSALTGGKAFF
TRBJ1-1,TRBV3-1/TRBV3-2,CASSQVWTGGEAFF
TRBJ1-2,TRBV6-5,CASSYGDRTYGYTF
TRBJ1-1,TRBV12-3/TRBV12-4,CASSLATEAFF
TRBJ2-2,TRBV2,CASSELGSGGNTGELFF
TRBJ1-2,TRBV19,CATKVDTDFYGYTF
TRBJ1-1,TRBV19,CASSPDRDTEAFF
TRBJ1-6,TRBV19,CASSITKSGNSPLHF
TRBJ2-5,TRBV7-2,CASSPGLAGARETQYF
TRBJ2-3,TRBV7-9,CASSSDTGADTQYF
TRBJ2-3,TRBV2,CASSEWRGGQDTQYF
TRBJ2-5,TRBV6-1,CASSEGSGTGPETQYF
TRBJ2-1,TRBV7-8,CASSPTGLAGGPQFF
TRBJ1-1,TRBV3-1/TRBV3-2,CASSPLRRGRNTEAFF
TRBJ1-1,TRBV7-9,CASSRDTGVVFF
TRBJ2-1,TRBV5-1,CASSLLQAYNEQFF
TRBJ2-2,TRBV18,CASSPPDGVVNTGELFF
TRBJ2-1,TRBV5-4,CASSPTGNEQFF
TRBJ1-3,TRBV3-1/TRBV3-2,CASSQDRGSGNTIYF
TRBJ1-3,TRBV28,CASSLTGSTGNTIYF
TRBJ2-1,TRBV4-1,CASSRLAGLGYNEQFF